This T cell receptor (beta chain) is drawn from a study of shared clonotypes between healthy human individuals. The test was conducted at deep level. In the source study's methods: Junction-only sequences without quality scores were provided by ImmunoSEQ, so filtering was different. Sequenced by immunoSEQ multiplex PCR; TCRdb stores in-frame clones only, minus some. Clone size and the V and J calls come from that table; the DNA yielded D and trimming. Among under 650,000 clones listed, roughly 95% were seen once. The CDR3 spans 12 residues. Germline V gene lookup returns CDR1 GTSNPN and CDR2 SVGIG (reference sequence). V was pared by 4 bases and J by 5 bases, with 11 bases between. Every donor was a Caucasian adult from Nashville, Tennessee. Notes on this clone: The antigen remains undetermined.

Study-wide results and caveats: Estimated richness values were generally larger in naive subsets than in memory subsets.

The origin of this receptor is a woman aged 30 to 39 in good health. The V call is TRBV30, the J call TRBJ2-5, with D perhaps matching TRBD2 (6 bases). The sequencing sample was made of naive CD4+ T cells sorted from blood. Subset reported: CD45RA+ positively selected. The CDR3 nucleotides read TGTGCCTGGAAACCGGGGGATGAGACCCAGTACTTC. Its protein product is CAWKPGDETQYF.